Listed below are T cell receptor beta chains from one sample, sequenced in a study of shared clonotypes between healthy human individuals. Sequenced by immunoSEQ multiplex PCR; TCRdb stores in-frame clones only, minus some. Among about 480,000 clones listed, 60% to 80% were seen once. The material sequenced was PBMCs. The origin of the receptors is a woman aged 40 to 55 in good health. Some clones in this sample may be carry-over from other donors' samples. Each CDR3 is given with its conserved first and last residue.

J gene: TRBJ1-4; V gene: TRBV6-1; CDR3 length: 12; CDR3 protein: CASGRTNEKLFF
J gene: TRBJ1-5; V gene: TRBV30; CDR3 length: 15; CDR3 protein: CAWQPRTGSNQPQHF
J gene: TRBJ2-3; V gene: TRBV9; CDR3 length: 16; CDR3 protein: CASSPGRGWVTDTQYF
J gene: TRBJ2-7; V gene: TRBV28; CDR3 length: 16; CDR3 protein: CASSPRGGGHPYEQYF
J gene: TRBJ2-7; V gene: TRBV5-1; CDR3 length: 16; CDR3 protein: CASSLGATGGGYEQYF
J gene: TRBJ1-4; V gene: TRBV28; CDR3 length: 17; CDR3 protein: CASSHRDWRLSNEKLFF
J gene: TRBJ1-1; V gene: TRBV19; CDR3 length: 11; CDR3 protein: CASSIQVEAFF
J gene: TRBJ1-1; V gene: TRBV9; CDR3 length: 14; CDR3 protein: CASSLIEGNTEAFF
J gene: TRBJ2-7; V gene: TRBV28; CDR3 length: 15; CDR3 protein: CASSPIQGARYEQYF
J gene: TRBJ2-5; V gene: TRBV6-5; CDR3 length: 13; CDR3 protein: CASSSNGQETQYF
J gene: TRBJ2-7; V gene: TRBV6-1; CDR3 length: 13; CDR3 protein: CASSGERFYEQYF
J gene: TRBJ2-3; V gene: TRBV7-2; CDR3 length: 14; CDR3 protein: CASSLAGGTDTQYF
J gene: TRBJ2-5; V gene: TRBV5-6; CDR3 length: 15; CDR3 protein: CATSRVGSPWETQYF
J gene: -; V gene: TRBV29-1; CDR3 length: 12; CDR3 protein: CSVEGQGYEQYF
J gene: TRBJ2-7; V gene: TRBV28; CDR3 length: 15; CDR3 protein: CASSVGGTSKYEQYF
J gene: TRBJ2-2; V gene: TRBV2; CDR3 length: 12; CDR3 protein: CASSGNTGELFF